Listed here are 23 T cell receptor beta chains from one sample, sequenced in a study of spatial heterogeneity in lung cancer. Study-wide points: Expanded intratumoral alpha and beta TCR counts tracked tumor mutation counts.

No antigen is known for these receptors. Specified time point: sample taken at primary tumor resection. Via MiXCR, TCRdb re-called the 5' RACE reads, giving one row per CDR3 protein. The sample consists of about 9,400 distinct CDR3 sequences, 6% to 6.5% of them appearing once. The input for sequencing was lung tumor tissue, taken at surgery. The receptors here all came from a male donor with early-stage non-small cell lung cancer.

This clonotype has a count of ten or more. This beta chain turned up in a library designed for alpha chains; as an off-target read, its abundance says little. The chain has TRBV24-1 and TRBJ1-2, with D perhaps TRBD1 (6 bases). Deletions cut 2 bases from V and 4 bases from J, with 19 bases between. The CDR3 loop spans 17 amino acids. Germline CDR1 KGHDR, CDR2 SFDVKD. CDR3 sequence reads: CATSDWSNTGFPYGYTF. The CDR3 bases are TGTGCCACCAGTGATTGGTCAAATACAGGGTTCCCCTATGGCTACACCTTC.

This clonotype has more than one count but fewer than ten. Found in a library prepared for alpha chains, this beta chain is an off-target read, and its abundance has little meaning. The chain has TRBV5-1 and TRBJ2-7; the match to TRBD1 covers 8 bases. V gave up 1 base and J gave up 2 bases; unmatched junction bases: 8. The CDR3 covers 16 residues. In germline, CDR1 is SGHRS, CDR2 YFSETQ. CDR3 amino acids: CASSLTDRGTAYEQYF. The CDR3 DNA reads TGCGCCAGCAGCTTGACTGACAGGGGAACTGCCTACGAGCAGTACTTC. The whole variable domain, remainder taken from reference TRBV5-1 and TRBJ2-7, is KAGVTQTPRYLIKTRGQQVTLSCSPISGHRSVSWYQQTPGQGLQFLFEYFSETQRNKGNFPGRFSGRQFSNSRSEMNVSTLELGDSALYLCASSLTDRGTAYEQYFGPGTRLTVT.

This clonotype has at least ten counts. This beta chain represents an off-target read in a library built for alpha chains; its size is of limited meaning. The chain joins TRBV12-3 or TRBV12-4 to TRBJ1-5; D is possibly TRBD1 (5 bases). V was pared by 4 bases and J by 4 bases, with 8 bases between. The CDR3 runs 13 residues. The chain's CDR3 is CASSWGENQPQHF. The CDR3 region has the DNA TGTGCCAGCAGTTGGGGGGAGAATCAGCCCCAGCATTTT.

This clonotype has at least ten counts. Being off target in a library aimed at alpha chains, this beta chain has a size of little meaning. The chain has TRBV19 and TRBJ1-5, with D unresolved. V lost 5 bases and J lost 3, with 14 bases in between. This CDR3 has 15 residues. Per the germline V gene, CDR1 is LNHDA and CDR2 is SQIVND (reference sequence). The CDR3 is CASSLRHGPNQPQHF. In DNA, the CDR3 is TGTGCCAGTAGTTTGCGGCACGGACCCAATCAGCCCCAGCATTTT.

This clonotype was picked up many times. This beta chain appears as a stray read in a library generated for alpha chains; its size is not informative. The chain employs TRBV6-1 and TRBJ1-1; D gene ambiguous. Trimming cost V 3 bases and J 6 bases, with 14 bases left between them. This CDR3 is 14 amino acids long. Germline assignment: CDR1 MNHNS and CDR2 SASEGT. The CDR3 nucleotides read TGTGCCAGCAGTGATTCAGGCCCAAGGGCTGAAGCTTTCTTT. Protein product: CASSDSGPRAEAFF.

This clonotype was observed many times. This beta chain was picked up by a library intended for alpha chains and is off target, so its count carries little meaning. The V call is TRBV11-2, the J call TRBJ2-7; 7 bases match TRBD2. The V and J ends lost 2 bases and 3 bases, in that order; junction bases with no gene match: 4. This CDR3 is built from 14 residues. Per germline, CDR1 SGHAT and CDR2 FQNNGV. The CDR3 nucleotides read TGTGCCAGCAGCTTATACGCGGGAGACTACGAGCAGTACTTC. Its protein is CASSLYAGDYEQYF.

This clonotype showed up many times. As an off-target read in a library built for alpha chains, this beta chain has a frequency of little significance. The chain has TRBV6-4 and TRBJ2-3; 9 positions match TRBD2. The CDR3 runs to 16 residues. Germline CDR1 MRHNA, CDR2 SNTAGT. V shed 4 bases, J shed 0 bases, and the junction held 5 bases outside the gene matches. DNA of the CDR3: TGTGCCAGCAGTGGTGATAGCGGGAGTAGCACAGATACGCAGTATTTT. It specifies CASSGDSGSSTDTQYF.

In its sample, this clonotype was seen many times. Within a library made for alpha chains, this beta chain is off target, and its count is uninformative. The CDR3 DNA sequence: TGCGCCAGCAGCTTCTTCGGGGGACAGACCCAGTACTTC. This gives the protein CASSFFGGQTQYF. The chain links TRBV5-1 to TRBJ2-5, with D maybe TRBD2 (6 bases). CDR1 is SGHRS, CDR2 YFSETQ, per germline. This CDR3 has 13 residues. V shed 2 bases and J shed 6 bases, with 11 bases lying between them.

This clonotype showed up just a few times. A library prepared for alpha chains yielded this beta chain as an off-target read; its size is of little meaning. V gene TRBV7-9 combines with J gene TRBJ2-3; no definite D call. From germline, CDR1 is SEHNR and CDR2 FQNEAQ (reference sequence). The CDR3 loop spans 18 amino acids. Between the trimmed V and J ends, which lost 2 bases and 5 bases, there was a span of 23 bases. This chain's CDR3 is CASSLRVPNSLGGDTQYF. The CDR3 bases are TGTGCCAGCAGCTTAAGGGTGCCGAACAGCCTGGGTGGAGATACGCAGTATTTT.

This clonotype was detected many times. This beta chain is an off-target read within a library intended for alpha chains, so its frequency means little. The chain combines TRBV10-3 with TRBJ2-3; D remains ambiguous. CDR1 is ENHRY and CDR2 is SYGVKD in the germline V gene. With 3 bases removed from V and 5 bases from J, the gap between germline ends came to 9 bases. The CDR3 is 13 amino acids. The CDR3 loop is CAISDSSKDTQYF. The DNA for the CDR3 is TGTGCCATCAGTGACAGCTCTAAAGATACGCAGTATTTT.

This clonotype has at least ten counts. This beta chain came through as a stray read in a library set up for alpha chains, and its size says little. This chain joins TRBV5-1 and TRBJ1-1; D unclear. Germline CDR1 SGHRS, CDR2 YFSETQ. The V end lost 3 bases, the J end lost 1 base, and 13 bases lay between the germline ends. CDR3 size: 15 residues. The CDR3 reads CASSSQFTGNTEAFF. CDR3 nucleotide sequence: TGCGCCAGCAGCTCCCAGTTCACGGGGAACACTGAAGCTTTCTTT.

This clonotype was seen repeatedly, ten times or more. The library was prepared for alpha chains; this beta chain is a stray read, so its frequency means little. The chain links TRBV14 to TRBJ2-5; D might be TRBD2 (5 bases). Germline CDR1 and CDR2: SGHDN and FVKESK. This CDR3 comprises 15 residues. Trimming left V 1 base short and J 2 bases short, with 11 bases between. The CDR3 reads CASSQVLVRQETQYF. The CDR3 nucleotides are TGTGCCAGCAGCCAAGTACTAGTACGACAAGAGACCCAGTACTTC.

This clonotype has at least ten counts. This beta chain is off target for a library built for alpha chains, so its abundance means little. V and J are TRBV6-1 and TRBJ1-2; 7 nucleotides match TRBD1. The germline CDR1 and CDR2 sequences are MNHNS and SASEGT. CDR3 length: 14 amino acids. V trimming: 7 bases; J trimming: 0 bases; junction bases outside the gene matches: 5. The CDR3, as DNA: TGTGCCAGCATCAGGGGGTATACTAACTATGGCTACACCTTC. This gives the protein CASIRGYTNYGYTF.

By frequency in the sample, this clonotype is medium-sized. This beta chain lies outside the target of a library built for alpha chains; its clone size means little. The chain uses TRBV6-1 and TRBJ2-7, with a weak D call TRBD1 (6 bases). The CDR3 is 14 amino acids. Germline lookup yields CDR1 MNHNS and CDR2 SASEGT. The V gene lost 4 bases and the J gene lost 3 bases, with 13 bases spanning the gap. In DNA, the CDR3 is TGTGCCAGCAGTGTTGTCAGGGGATACTACGAGCAGTACTTC. Its protein is CASSVVRGYYEQYF.

This clonotype was counted ten times or more. For a library built for alpha chains, this beta chain is a stray read; little rests on its size. The chain is built from TRBV5-8 and TRBJ1-6, with D hard to call. CDR1 SGHTS and CDR2 YDEGEE come from the germline V gene. The V gene lost 3 bases and the J gene lost 11 bases, with 6 bases spanning the gap. This CDR3 has 11 amino acids. The CDR3 DNA is TGTGCCAGCAGCTACTACCCACCCCTCCACTTT. Translation gives CASSYYPPLHF.

Many counts were recorded for this clonotype. The size of this beta chain means little, since it is a stray read in a library made for alpha chains. The chain joins TRBV6-5 to TRBJ1-2, with D perhaps TRBD1 (5 bases). The CDR3 covers 15 residues. V was trimmed by 0 bases and J by 8 bases, leaving 16 bases between them. The germline CDR1 and CDR2 sequences are MNHEY and SVGAGI. This CDR3 reads CASSYSGGGGTGYTF. CDR3 nucleotides: TGTGCCAGCAGTTACTCAGGCGGGGGAGGAACAGGCTACACCTTC.

This clonotype was seen ten or more times. This beta chain lies outside the target of a library built for alpha chains; its clone size means little. V usage is TRBV7-7 and J usage is TRBJ2-1, with 8 bases lining up with TRBD2. Per germline, CDR1 SSHAT and CDR2 FNYEAQ (reference sequence). The V and J ends lost 5 bases and 5 bases, in that order; junction bases with no gene match: 8. This CDR3 is 15 amino acids long. The CDR3: CASSLSGTGHNEQFF. The CDR3 DNA sequence: TGTGCCAGCAGCCTTAGCGGGACGGGCCACAATGAGCAGTTCTTC.

This clonotype ranks as medium-sized. This beta chain slipped into a library made for alpha chains as a stray read, so its size is not meaningful. The chain employs TRBV6-2 or TRBV6-3 and TRBJ2-3; 9 bases match TRBD2. J gave up 2 bases and V 8 bases, and 11 bases lay outside the gene matches. The CDR3 has 16 amino acids. Looked up from germline, CDR1 is MNHEY and CDR2 is SVGEGT. CDR3 DNA sequence: TGTGCCAGCTCCCGGGTAGCGGGAGCCTACACAGATACGCAGTATTTT. Protein: CASSRVAGAYTDTQYF.

This clonotype has ten or more counts. Since the library was made to target alpha chains, this beta chain is a stray read and its abundance is not meaningful. The rearrangement joins TRBV25-1 to TRBJ2-2; D possibly matches TRBD1 or TRBD2 (5 bases each). The CDR3 is 14 amino acids. Germline V CDR1 and CDR2: MGHDK, SYGVNS. Trimming removed 2 bases from V and 5 bases from J, with 9 bases in between. The CDR3 loop reads CASSEGRETGELFF. DNA for the CDR3: TGTGCCAGCAGTGAAGGCAGGGAGACCGGGGAGCTGTTTTTT.

This clonotype was detected ten times or more. Since it is a stray read in a library aimed at alpha chains, this beta chain has a size that is not meaningful. The chain combines TRBV27 with TRBJ2-7, with TRBD1 as a possible D gene (6 bases). The CDR3 has 13 residues. Germline V gene lookup returns CDR1 MNHEY and CDR2 SMNVEV (reference sequence). The ends were cut back, 8 bases at V and 7 bases at J, with 18 bases in the middle. Here the CDR3 reads CASAISGAREQYF. CDR3 bases: TGTGCCAGCGCCATCTCAGGGGCGCGGGAGCAGTACTTC.

At least ten counts were recorded for this clonotype. Found in a library prepared for alpha chains, this beta chain is an off-target read, and its abundance has little meaning. The chain uses TRBV20-1 and TRBJ1-2, with D maybe TRBD1 (5 bases). This CDR3 has 12 residues. V lost 1 base, J lost 2 bases, and 5 bases lay in between. In germline, CDR1 is DFQATT, CDR2 SNEGSKA (reference sequence). The CDR3 DNA reads as TGCAGTGCTAGAGGGGACAACTATGGCTACACCTTC. Residues: CSARGDNYGYTF.

By proportion, this clonotype is medium-sized. This beta chain slipped into a library made for alpha chains as a stray read, so its size is not meaningful. This chain joins TRBV3-1 and TRBJ2-5; 10 bases are shared with TRBD1. In germline, CDR1 is LGHDT, CDR2 YNNKEL (reference sequence). The J segment lost 1 base and the V segment lost 2 bases, leaving 1 base of the junction unmatched. The CDR3 is made up of 15 amino acids. The CDR3 loop is CASSQRDRGQETQYF. For the CDR3, the DNA is TGTGCCAGCAGCCAAAGGGACAGGGGCCAAGAGACCCAGTACTTC.

Many counts were recorded for this clonotype. The library was prepared for alpha chains; this beta chain is a stray read, so its frequency means little. The chain uses TRBV2 and TRBJ1-2; D unresolved. The CDR3 has 16 residues. V lost 2 bases, J lost 4 bases, and 17 bases lay in between. CDR1 is SNHLY and CDR2 is FYNNEI in the germline V gene. The CDR3 sequence is CASSEIMRAAGYGYTF. The CDR3, as DNA: TGTGCCAGCAGTGAAATCATGCGGGCAGCTGGCTATGGCTACACCTTC. Together with reference TRBV2 and TRBJ1-2, the CDR3 gives the full variable domain: EPEVTQTPSHQVTQMGQEVILRCVPISNHLYFYWYRQILGQKVEFLVSFYNNEISEKSEIFDDQFSVERPDGSNFTLKIRSTKLEDSAMYFCASSEIMRAAGYGYTFGSGTRLTVV.